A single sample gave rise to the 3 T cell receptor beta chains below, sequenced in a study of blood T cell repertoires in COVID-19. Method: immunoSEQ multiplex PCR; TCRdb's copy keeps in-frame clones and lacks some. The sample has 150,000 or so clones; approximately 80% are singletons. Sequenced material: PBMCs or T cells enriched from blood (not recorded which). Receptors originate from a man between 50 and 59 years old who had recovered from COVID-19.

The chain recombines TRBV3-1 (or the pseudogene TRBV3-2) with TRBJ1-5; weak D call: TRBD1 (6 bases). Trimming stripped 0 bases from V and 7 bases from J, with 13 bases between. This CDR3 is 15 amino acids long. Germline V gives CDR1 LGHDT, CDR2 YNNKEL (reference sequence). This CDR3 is CASSQDPGGRQPQHF. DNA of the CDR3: TGTGCCAGCAGCCAAGATCCGGGGGGCAGGCAGCCCCAGCATTTT.

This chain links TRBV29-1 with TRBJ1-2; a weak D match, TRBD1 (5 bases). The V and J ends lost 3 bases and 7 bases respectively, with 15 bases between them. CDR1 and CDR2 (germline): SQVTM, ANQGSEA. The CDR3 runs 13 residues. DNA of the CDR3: TGCAGCGTTGATATGCCAGGGCAGGGTGGCTACACCTTC. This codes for CSVDMPGQGGYTF. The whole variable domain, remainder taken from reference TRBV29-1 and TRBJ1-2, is SAVISQKPSRDICQRGTSLTIQCQVDSQVTMMFWYRQQPGQSLTLIATANQGSEATYESGFVIDKFPISRPNLTFSTLTVSNMSPEDSSIYLCSVDMPGQGGYTFGSGTRLTVV.

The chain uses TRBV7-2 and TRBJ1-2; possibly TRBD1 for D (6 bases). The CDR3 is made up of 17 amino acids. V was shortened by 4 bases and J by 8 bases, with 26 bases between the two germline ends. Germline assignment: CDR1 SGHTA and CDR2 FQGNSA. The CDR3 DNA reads TGTGCCAGCAGCTCTCAAACAGGGCGCGGTGAAACGGGGGGCTACACCTTC. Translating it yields CASSSQTGRGETGGYTF.